This TCR beta chain is drawn from a study of identical twins. Findings and caveats of the study: In drawing conclusions, the study used cross-sectional statistical analysis and did not follow the same donors. While abundant cord blood beta clonotypes carried fewer insertions, memory repertoires showed no such pattern. Compared with models, monozygotic twins showed more out-of-frame TCR alpha sharing.

As concerns this clonotype: What it recognizes is unknown.

This CDR3 has 15 residues. Germline CDR1 MNHEY, CDR2 SMNVEV (reference sequence). The V and J ends lost 7 bases and 1 base respectively, with 14 bases between them. MiXCR, run by TCRdb on the 5' RACE reads, gives a single entry per CDR3 protein. The sample contains 1.5 million to 2 million distinct CDR3 sequences, roughly a third of which appear only once. This chain connects TRBV27 to TRBJ2-1; the D is unclear. The sequenced sample consisted of cord blood. This receptor was obtained from a newborn girl in good health. The CDR3 bases are TGTGCCAGCACCAATACGGACCCTTCCTACAATGAGCAGTTCTTC. Protein: CASTNTDPSYNEQFF.